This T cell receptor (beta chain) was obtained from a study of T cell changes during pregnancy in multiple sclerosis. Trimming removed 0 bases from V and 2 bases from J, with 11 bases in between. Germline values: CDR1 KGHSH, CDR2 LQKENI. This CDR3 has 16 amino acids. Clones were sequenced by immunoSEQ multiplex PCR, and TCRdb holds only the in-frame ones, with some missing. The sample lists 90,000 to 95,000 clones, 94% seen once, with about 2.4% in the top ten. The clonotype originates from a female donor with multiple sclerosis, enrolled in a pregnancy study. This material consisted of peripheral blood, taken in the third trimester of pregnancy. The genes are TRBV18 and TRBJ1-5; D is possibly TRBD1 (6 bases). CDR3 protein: CASSPPGARGNQPQHF. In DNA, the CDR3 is TGTGCCAGCTCACCACCGGGGGCGCGTGGCAATCAGCCCCAGCATTTT.